This T cell receptor (beta chain) was identified in a study of human T cells and chemical hapten exposure. MiXCR, run by TCRdb on the RACE reads, gives a single entry per CDR3 protein. The data contain tens of thousands of distinct CDR3 sequences, approximately 10% of them singletons. This clonotype came up many times. Its specificity is not known. Study-level results: Following DPC sensitization, TCRs present above 1 in 1000 frequency showed no change. Counts of expanded TCRs at PT1 were positively correlated with patch test score.

Time point: pre-sensitization, week 0. Treatment defined: therapeutic diphenylcyclopropenone sensitization with weekly scalp DPC. Each patch-test visit's blood sample preceded patch application. Suited to DPC and affected by alopecia, the donors ranged from 18 to 70 years old. Germline V gene lookup returns CDR1 SEHNR and CDR2 FQNEAQ (reference sequence). V shed 2 bases and J 2 bases; nucleotides not matched to a gene: 3. CDR3 length: 15 amino acids. This receptor was identified in a young man with alopecia areata. Some clones in this sample may be carry-over from other donors' samples. The chain joins TRBV7-9 to TRBJ2-3; 8 bases fit TRBD2. Sample: whole blood, taken in connection with sensitization to the hapten diphenylcyclopropenone (DPC). DNA of the CDR3: TGTGCCAGCAGCTTAACTAGCGGATACACAGATACGCAGTATTTT. Protein: CASSLTSGYTDTQYF.